This T cell receptor (beta chain) was sequenced during a study of prognosis after radiotherapy for stage I lung cancer. Whole-study context: Enrolled patients comprised approximately 14 with newly diagnosed primary stage I lung tumors and several with oligometastatic NSCLC after surgical resection of the primary tumor. The patients comprised approximately twelve men and about six women, spanning ages roughly 50 to 90 and having a median of 74.5 years. Study findings and constraints: Among patients who developed distant metastases, Shannon entropy after stereotactic body radiation therapy was lower.

The germline CDR1 and CDR2 sequences are DFQATT and SNEGSKA (reference sequence). The CDR3 extends over 15 amino acids. J lost 5 bases, V lost 3 bases, and 7 bases had no gene match. This clonotype was counted at least ten times. The antigen remains unidentified. Two rounds of multiplex PCR amplified TCR beta CDR3 from genomic DNA. For every TRBV and TRBJ gene, a specific primer was used in first-round PCR. TCRdb reanalysed the multiplex PCR reads using MiXCR and keeps one entry per CDR3 protein. The sample includes fewer than 25,000 distinct CDR3 sequences, around 24% of them seen just once. V and J are TRBV20-1 and TRBJ2-1; 10 bases line up with TRBD2. This TCR came from a donor over 45 with non-small cell lung cancer. This sample comprised PBMCs, obtained before or after stereotactic body radiation therapy (not recorded which). The CDR3 DNA reads TGCAGTGCTAGGGCCGGGACTAGCGCCAACAATGAGCAGTTCTTC. Encoded protein: CSARAGTSANNEQFF.